One sample yielded the 14 T cell receptor beta chains listed below, sequenced in a study of blood T cell repertoires in COVID-19. The protocol was immunoSEQ multiplex PCR, while the TCRdb copy is restricted to in-frame clones and leaves out a portion. The sample records approximately 290,000 clones, 87% being singletons. The sequenced sample consisted of peripheral blood. Source of these receptors: a man aged 18 to 29 with active or convalescent COVID-19.

This rearrangement joins TRBV29-1 to TRBJ1-1, with D hard to call. The CDR3 loop spans 13 amino acids. Per germline, CDR1 SQVTM and CDR2 ANQGSEA. Trimming shortened V by 0 bases and J by 10 bases, and 15 bases separated the two germline ends. CDR3 DNA: TGCAGCGTTGAAGATCGGTTCCAGGAGGTAGCTTTCTTT. Amino acid sequence: CSVEDRFQEVAFF.

The chain links TRBV7-9 to TRBJ2-3; D perhaps matches TRBD2 (6 bases). Germline V gives CDR1 SEHNR, CDR2 FQNEAQ (reference sequence). The CDR3 runs to 16 residues. Trimming cost V 4 bases and J 7 bases, with 21 bases left between them. The CDR3 protein is CASSSRDREKGNTQYF. The CDR3, as DNA: TGTGCCAGCAGCTCTAGGGACCGGGAGAAGGGAAATACGCAGTATTTT.

The genes are TRBV7-2 and TRBJ2-3; 7 nucleotides align to TRBD2. This CDR3 has 12 residues. Germline CDR1 and CDR2: SGHTA and FQGNSA. J gave up 6 bases and V 4 bases, and 1 base lay outside the gene matches. The CDR3 region has the DNA TGTGCCAGCAGCTGGGGGGGGGATACGCAGTATTTT. Translated, it gives CASSWGGDTQYF.

This clone was seen a few times. The genes are TRBV7-9 and TRBJ2-1; possibly TRBD1 for D (6 bases). The V gene's germline CDR1 is SEHNR and CDR2 FQNEAQ (reference sequence). Deletions cut 1 base from V and 7 bases from J, with 14 bases between. The CDR3 spans 15 residues. CDR3 protein: CASSLVSDSLNEQFF. CDR3 in DNA: TGTGCCAGCAGCTTAGTCTCGGACAGTCTAAATGAGCAGTTCTTC.

The chain has TRBV5-6 and TRBJ2-2; D is unclear. The CDR3 extends over 16 amino acids. Trimming pared 3 bases from V and 2 bases from J, leaving 14 bases between. Germline CDR1 is SGHDT and CDR2 is YYEEEE. CDR3 loop: CASSYAPTTNTGELFF. In DNA, the CDR3 is TGTGCCAGCAGCTATGCTCCAACCACTAACACCGGGGAGCTGTTTTTT. Filled out from reference TRBV5-6 and TRBJ2-2, the complete variable domain reads DAGVTQSPTHLIKTRGQQVTLRCSPKSGHDTVSWYQQALGQGPQFIFQYYEEEERQRGNFPDRFSGHQFPNYSSELNVNALLLGDSALYLCASSYAPTTNTGELFFGEGSRLTVL.

The CDR3 loop reads CASRSRTLLGHTDTQYF. In nucleotides, the CDR3 is TGTGCCAGCAGGTCTCGGACCCTGCTGGGGCACACAGATACGCAGTATTTT. This sequence joins TRBV7-2 and TRBJ2-3; TRBD1 might be the D (5 bases). The germline V gene has CDR1 SGHTA and CDR2 FQGNSA. V lost 6 bases and J lost 2, with 21 bases in between. This CDR3 has 17 residues.

This sequence joins TRBV5-4 and TRBJ2-1, with TRBD2 matching 10 bases. The ends lost 3 bases at V and 5 bases at J; junction bases unmatched: 5. The CDR3 runs to 15 residues. Germline lookup yields CDR1 SGHNT and CDR2 YYREEE (reference sequence). The CDR3 coding sequence is TGTGCCAGCAGCTACAGCGGGAGGGCCCACAATGAGCAGTTCTTC. Translation: CASSYSGRAHNEQFF.

The rearrangement joins TRBV19 to TRBJ1-2; the match to TRBD1 covers 10 bases. The CDR3 runs to 13 residues. The trim removed 7 bases at V and 7 bases at J, leaving 6 bases unmatched. Germline V CDR1 and CDR2: LNHDA, SQIVND (reference sequence). This CDR3 is CASNPTGGVGYTF. The DNA of the CDR3 is TGTGCCAGTAACCCGACAGGGGGCGTTGGCTACACCTTC.

The V and J genes are TRBV5-1 and TRBJ2-3; D is undetermined. Germline V gene sequence: CDR1 SGHRS, CDR2 YFSETQ. Trimming stripped 0 bases from V and 1 base from J, with 15 bases between. This CDR3 contains 17 residues. The CDR3 region has the DNA TGCGCCAGCAGCTTGGCCCTGGTCGTTCAGGGCACAGATACGCAGTATTTT. Protein sequence: CASSLALVVQGTDTQYF.

The chain links TRBV9 to TRBJ2-1; a possible D gene is TRBD2 (5 bases). V shed 4 bases and J shed 5 bases, with 16 bases lying between them. The CDR3 covers 15 residues. CDR1 and CDR2 (germline): SGDLS, YYNGEE. As DNA, the CDR3 is TGTGCCAGCAGCCCCGGGATTCGGCGGAACAATGAGCAGTTCTTC. Translating it yields CASSPGIRRNNEQFF.

V is TRBV6-1 and J is TRBJ2-7; no firm D call. This CDR3 is 15 amino acids long. The germline CDR1 and CDR2 sequences are MNHNS and SASEGT. The V gene lost 1 base and the J gene lost 2 bases, with 12 bases spanning the gap. The CDR3 loop is CASSEGVYGAYEQYF. DNA of the CDR3: TGTGCCAGCAGTGAAGGGGTCTACGGAGCCTACGAGCAGTACTTC.

The chain has TRBV19 and TRBJ1-1; TRBD1 matches 10 bases. The V and J ends lost 1 base and 2 bases, in that order; junction bases with no gene match: 10. The CDR3 has 18 amino acids. The V gene's germline CDR1 is LNHDA and CDR2 SQIVND (reference sequence). CDR3 loop: CASSIVLGTGDRNTEAFF. The CDR3 region has the DNA TGTGCCAGTAGTATAGTCTTGGGGACAGGGGATAGAAACACTGAAGCTTTCTTT.

The chain couples TRBV4-2 to TRBJ2-7; 14 bases fit TRBD2. Germline assignment: CDR1 LGHNA and CDR2 YNFKEQ. The V segment lost 5 bases and the J segment 12 bases; nucleotides outside the gene matches: 9. The CDR3 is 14 amino acids. The CDR3 DNA is TGTGCCAGCAGCGCCGGGACTAGCGGGAGTTCGGCGTACTTC. It specifies CASSAGTSGSSAYF.

The rearrangement joins TRBV29-1 to TRBJ1-5; D perhaps matches TRBD1 (5 bases). Germline-derived CDR1 and CDR2 are SQVTM and ANQGSEA. This CDR3 is 13 amino acids long. V was cut by 4 bases and J by 7 bases, with 14 bases left in between. CDR3 protein: CSVGTGTNQPQHF. The CDR3 nucleotides read TGCAGCGTTGGAACAGGCACGAACCAGCCCCAGCATTTT.